This TCR beta chain was sequenced during a study of shared clonotypes between healthy human individuals. Study-level points and caveats: Donors were few, which limited the genetic and exposure-history diversity represented.

Concerning this clone: The antigen remains undetermined.

Some clones are missing from TCRdb's copy, which holds only in-frame ones; the method was immunoSEQ multiplex PCR. The sample records about 610,000 clones, approximately 97% being singletons. The CDR3 is 16 amino acids. Germline loops: CDR1 SGHRS, CDR2 YFSETQ. Trimming removed 4 bases at V and 3 bases at J, with 20 bases between. The sequence derives from a woman under 40 in good health. This sequence joins TRBV5-1 and TRBJ2-7; D is perhaps TRBD1 or TRBD2 (5 bases each). The sample comprised naive CD4+ T cells sorted from blood. Noted subset: CD45RA+ positively selected. The CDR3 here is CASSLDRDLRGYEQYF. The CDR3 DNA is TGCGCCAGCAGCCTAGACCGGGACCTGAGGGGCTACGAGCAGTACTTC.